These 3 T cell receptor beta chains originate from one sample sequenced in a study of cytomegalovirus exposure and HLA in healthy donors. A multiplex PCR was run with 60 Vbeta primers and 13 Jbeta primers. Produced via immunoSEQ multiplex PCR; TCRdb's table is partial and in-frame only. This table lists under 45,000 clones. Specimen: PBMCs. The receptors come from a male donor in good health and CMV-seronegative.

The CDR3 is CASSRGTDSSYEQYF. The CDR3 nucleotides read TGTGCCAGCAGTAGGGGGACCGATAGCTCCTACGAGCAGTACTTC. This sequence joins TRBV6-5 and TRBJ2-5; D perhaps matches TRBD1 (6 bases). The end of the DNA is better explained by TRBJ2-7, so the J call may be wrong. This CDR3 comprises 15 residues. Germline assignment: CDR1 MNHEY and CDR2 SVGAGI.

The chain carries TRBV9 and TRBJ2-1; 13 bases agree with TRBD2. The CDR3 runs 15 residues. The ends lost 4 bases at V and 7 bases at J; junction bases unmatched: 5. Germline V CDR1 and CDR2: SGDLS, YYNGEE. Here the CDR3 reads CASSWTSGGANEQFF. CDR3 nucleotides: TGTGCCAGCAGCTGGACTAGCGGGGGTGCGAATGAGCAGTTCTTC.

The chain has TRBV2 and TRBJ1-1, with 7 bases fitting TRBD1. Germline V CDR1 and CDR2: SNHLY, FYNNEI. With V trimmed by 6 bases and J by 7 bases, 23 bases remained unmatched. The CDR3 spans 18 residues. The CDR3 bases are TGTGCCAGCAGCGGGGTCGAGGGTCACACACAGGGGTTTGTTGAAGCTTTCTTT. Its protein is CASSGVEGHTQGFVEAFF.